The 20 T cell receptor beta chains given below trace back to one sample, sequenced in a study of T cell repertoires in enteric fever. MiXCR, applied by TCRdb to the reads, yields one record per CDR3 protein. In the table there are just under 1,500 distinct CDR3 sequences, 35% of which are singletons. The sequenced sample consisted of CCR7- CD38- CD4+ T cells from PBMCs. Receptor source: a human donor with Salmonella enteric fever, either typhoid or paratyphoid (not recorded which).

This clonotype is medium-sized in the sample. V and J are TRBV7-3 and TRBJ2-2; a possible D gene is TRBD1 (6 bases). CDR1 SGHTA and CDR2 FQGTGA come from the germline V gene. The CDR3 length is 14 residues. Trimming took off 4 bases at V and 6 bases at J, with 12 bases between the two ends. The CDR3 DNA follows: TGTGCCAGCAGCTCCACCAGGGGACCCGGGGAGCTGTTTTTT. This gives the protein CASSSTRGPGELFF.

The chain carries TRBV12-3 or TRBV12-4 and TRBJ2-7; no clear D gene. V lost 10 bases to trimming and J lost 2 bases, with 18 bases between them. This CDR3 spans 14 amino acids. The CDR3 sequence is CAIAPGSTAYEQYF. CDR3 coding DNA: TGTGCCATCGCTCCAGGATCAACCGCCTACGAGCAGTACTTC.

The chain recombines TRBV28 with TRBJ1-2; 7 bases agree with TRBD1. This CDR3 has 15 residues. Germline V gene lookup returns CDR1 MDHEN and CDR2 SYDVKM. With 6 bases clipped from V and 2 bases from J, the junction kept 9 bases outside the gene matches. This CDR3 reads CASRSTGQANYGYTF. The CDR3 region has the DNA TGTGCCAGCAGAAGCACCGGACAGGCGAACTATGGCTACACCTTC.

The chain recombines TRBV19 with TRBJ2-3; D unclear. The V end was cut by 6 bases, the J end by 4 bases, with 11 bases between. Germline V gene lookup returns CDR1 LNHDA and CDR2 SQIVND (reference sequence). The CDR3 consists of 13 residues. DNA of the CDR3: TGTGCCAGTAGGGAGATGCCCGCAGATACGCAGTATTTT. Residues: CASREMPADTQYF.

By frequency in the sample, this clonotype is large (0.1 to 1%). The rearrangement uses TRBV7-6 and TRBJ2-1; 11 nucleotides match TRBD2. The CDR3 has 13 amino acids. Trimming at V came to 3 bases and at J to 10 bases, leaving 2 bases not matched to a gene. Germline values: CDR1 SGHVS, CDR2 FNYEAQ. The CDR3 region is CASSFRLAGEQFF. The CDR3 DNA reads TGTGCCAGCAGCTTCCGACTAGCGGGAGAGCAGTTCTTC.

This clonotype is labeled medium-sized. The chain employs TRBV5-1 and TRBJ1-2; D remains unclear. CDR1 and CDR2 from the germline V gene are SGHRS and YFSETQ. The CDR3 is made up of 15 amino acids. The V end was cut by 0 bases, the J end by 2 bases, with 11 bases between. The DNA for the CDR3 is TGCGCCAGCAGCTTGGGTAGTGAGACAAACTATGGCTACACCTTC. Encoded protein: CASSLGSETNYGYTF.

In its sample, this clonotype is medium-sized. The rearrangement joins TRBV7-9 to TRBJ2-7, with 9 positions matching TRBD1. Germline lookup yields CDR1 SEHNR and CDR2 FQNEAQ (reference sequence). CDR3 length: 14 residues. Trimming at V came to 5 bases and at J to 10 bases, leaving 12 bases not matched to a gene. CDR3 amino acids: CASSKTPGQGNQYF. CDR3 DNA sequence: TGTGCCAGCAGCAAGACTCCGGGACAGGGAAATCAGTACTTC.

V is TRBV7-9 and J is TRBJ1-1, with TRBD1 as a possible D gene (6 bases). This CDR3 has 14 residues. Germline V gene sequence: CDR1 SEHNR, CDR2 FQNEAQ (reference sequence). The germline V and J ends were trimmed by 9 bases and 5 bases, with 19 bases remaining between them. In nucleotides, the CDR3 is TGTGCCAGTATCGACAGGCTATGGGGGACTGAAGCTTTCTTT. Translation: CASIDRLWGTEAFF.

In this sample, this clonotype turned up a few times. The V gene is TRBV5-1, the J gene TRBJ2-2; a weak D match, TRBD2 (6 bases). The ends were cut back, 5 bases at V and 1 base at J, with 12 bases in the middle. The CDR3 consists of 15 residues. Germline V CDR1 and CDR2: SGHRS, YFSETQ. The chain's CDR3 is CASSLGGVNTGELFF. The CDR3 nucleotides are TGCGCCAGCAGTTTAGGAGGGGTGAACACCGGGGAGCTGTTTTTT. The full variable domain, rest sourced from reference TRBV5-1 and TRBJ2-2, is KAGVTQTPRYLIKTRGQQVTLSCSPISGHRSVSWYQQTPGQGLQFLFEYFSETQRNKGNFPGRFSGRQFSNSRSEMNVSTLELGDSALYLCASSLGGVNTGELFFGEGSRLTVL.

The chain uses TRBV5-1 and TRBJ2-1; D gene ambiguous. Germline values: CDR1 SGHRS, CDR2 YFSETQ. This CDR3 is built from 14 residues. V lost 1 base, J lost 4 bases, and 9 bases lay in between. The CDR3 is CASSLYTVYNEQFF. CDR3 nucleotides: TGCGCCAGCAGCTTGTATACAGTATACAATGAGCAGTTCTTC.

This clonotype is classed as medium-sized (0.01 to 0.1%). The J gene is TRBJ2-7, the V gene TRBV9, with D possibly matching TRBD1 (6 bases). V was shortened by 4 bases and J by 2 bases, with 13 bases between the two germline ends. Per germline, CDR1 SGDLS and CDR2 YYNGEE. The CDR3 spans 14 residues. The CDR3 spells CASSTGQSTYEQYF. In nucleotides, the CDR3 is TGTGCCAGCAGCACCGGACAGAGCACCTACGAGCAGTACTTC.

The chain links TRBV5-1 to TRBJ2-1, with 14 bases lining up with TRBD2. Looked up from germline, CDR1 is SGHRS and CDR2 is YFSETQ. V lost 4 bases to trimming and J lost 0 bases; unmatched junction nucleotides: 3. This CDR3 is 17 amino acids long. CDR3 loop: CASSTGTSGSSYNEQFF. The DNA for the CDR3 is TGCGCCAGCAGCACCGGGACTAGCGGGAGCTCCTACAATGAGCAGTTCTTC.

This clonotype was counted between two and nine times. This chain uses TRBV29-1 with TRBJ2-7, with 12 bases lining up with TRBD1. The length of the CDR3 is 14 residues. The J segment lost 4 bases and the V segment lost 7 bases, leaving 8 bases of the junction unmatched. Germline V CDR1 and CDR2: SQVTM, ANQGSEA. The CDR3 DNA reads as TGCAGCGCCTCCGGGACAGGGGGCCTGTACGAGCAGTACTTC. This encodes CSASGTGGLYEQYF.

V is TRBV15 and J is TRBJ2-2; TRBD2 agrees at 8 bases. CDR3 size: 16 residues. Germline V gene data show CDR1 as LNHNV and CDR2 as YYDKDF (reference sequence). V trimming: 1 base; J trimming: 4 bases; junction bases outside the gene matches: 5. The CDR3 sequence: CATSRGAGDGTGELFF. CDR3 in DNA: TGTGCCACCAGCAGAGGAGCGGGAGACGGCACCGGGGAGCTGTTTTTT.

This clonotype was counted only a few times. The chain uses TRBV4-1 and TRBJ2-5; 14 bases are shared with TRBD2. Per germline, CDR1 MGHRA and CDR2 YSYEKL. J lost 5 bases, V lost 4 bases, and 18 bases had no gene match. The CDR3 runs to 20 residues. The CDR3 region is CASSRIPGLAGARGYETQYF. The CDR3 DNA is TGCGCCAGCAGCCGAATACCGGGACTAGCGGGAGCGAGAGGTTATGAGACCCAGTACTTC.

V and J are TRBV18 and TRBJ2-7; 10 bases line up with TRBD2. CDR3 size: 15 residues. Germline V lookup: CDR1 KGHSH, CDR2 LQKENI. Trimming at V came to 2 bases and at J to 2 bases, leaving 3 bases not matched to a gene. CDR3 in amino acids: CASSPALAGAYEQYF. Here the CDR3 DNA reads TGTGCCAGCTCACCAGCGCTAGCGGGAGCCTACGAGCAGTACTTC.

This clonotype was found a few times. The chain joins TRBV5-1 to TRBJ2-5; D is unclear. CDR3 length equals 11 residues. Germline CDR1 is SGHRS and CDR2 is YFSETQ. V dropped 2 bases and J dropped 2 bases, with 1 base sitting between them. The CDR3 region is CASSLQETQYF. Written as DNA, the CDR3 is TGCGCCAGCAGCTTACAAGAGACCCAGTACTTC.

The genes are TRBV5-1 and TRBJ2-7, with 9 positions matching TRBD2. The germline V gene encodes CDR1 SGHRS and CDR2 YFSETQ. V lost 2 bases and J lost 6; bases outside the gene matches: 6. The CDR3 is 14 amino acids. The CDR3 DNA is TGCGCCAGCAGCTTCTCTGGCGGGAGGGTCGAGCAGTACTTC. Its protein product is CASSFSGGRVEQYF.

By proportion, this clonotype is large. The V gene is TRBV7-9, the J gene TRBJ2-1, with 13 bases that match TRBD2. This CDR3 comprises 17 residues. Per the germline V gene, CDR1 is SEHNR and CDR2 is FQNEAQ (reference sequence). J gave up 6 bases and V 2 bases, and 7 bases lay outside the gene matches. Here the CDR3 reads CASSLSPGLAGSNEQFF. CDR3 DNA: TGTGCCAGCAGCTTATCACCGGGACTAGCGGGGTCCAATGAGCAGTTCTTC.

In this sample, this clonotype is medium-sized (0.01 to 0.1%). The CDR3 region has the DNA TGCGCCAGCAGCTTGGGGTGGACAGGGGGATACAATGAGCAGTTCTTC. This translates into CASSLGWTGGYNEQFF. The rearrangement uses TRBV5-1 and TRBJ2-1; 10 positions match TRBD1. V dropped 0 bases and J dropped 4; count of bases not matched to a gene: 4. The CDR3 loop spans 16 amino acids. Per germline, CDR1 SGHRS and CDR2 YFSETQ.